This T cell receptor beta chain came from a study of siplizumab effects on memory and regulatory T cells. Study results and caveats: An assignable phenotype, naive or memory, was missing from roughly 76-95% of proliferating CD4+ or CD8+ clones. The mean Treg-derived percentage of mappable alloreactive CD4+ clones was about 63% with siplizumab compared with roughly 30% in controls. No functional test confirmed suppression by proliferating siplizumab-culture Tregs.

As regards this clone: Its specificity is unknown.

Produced via immunoSEQ multiplex PCR; TCRdb's table is partial and in-frame only. The sample has about 80,000 clones; over 90% are singletons. The sample consisted of CD8+ T cells sorted from blood. The clonotype was recovered from a human donor in good health.

The CDR3 nucleotides read TGTGCCAGCAGTTCGGGACTAGCGGGAGGGTGGAATGAGCAGTTCTTC. It is translated as CASSSGLAGGWNEQFF. J is TRBJ2-1 and V is TRBV27, with 16 positions matching TRBD2. V shed 4 bases and J 7 bases; nucleotides not matched to a gene: 4. Germline CDR1 and CDR2: MNHEY and SMNVEV (reference sequence). The CDR3 consists of 16 residues.